One sample yielded the 26 T cell receptor beta chains listed below, sequenced in a study of T cell responses to AZD1222 COVID-19 vaccine. This table comes from immunoSEQ multiplex PCR, and its TCRdb copy is limited to in-frame clones, with some not included. The sample yields 110,000 or so clones, around nine tenths seen once. The source material was peripheral blood, sampled on day 0 of AZD1222 vaccination. These receptors were taken from an adult in good health.

The chain links TRBV19 to TRBJ2-3; TRBD1 matches 7 bases. The V gene end was trimmed by 5 bases and the J gene end by 6 bases; junction bases not matched to a gene: 5. Germline V lookup: CDR1 LNHDA, CDR2 SQIVND (reference sequence). The CDR3 consists of 13 residues. CDR3 nucleotide sequence: TGTGCCAGTAGTGACAGGGCGGCTGATACGCAGTATTTT. It translates to CASSDRAADTQYF.

J is TRBJ2-3 and V is TRBV4-3; TRBD2 matches 11 bases. The trim removed 2 bases at V and 2 bases at J, leaving 9 bases unmatched. This CDR3 region has 18 residues. Per the germline V gene, CDR1 is LGHNA and CDR2 is YSLEER. The CDR3 reads CASSQLPGTSGFTDTQYF. CDR3 in DNA: TGCGCCAGCAGCCAACTCCCCGGGACTAGCGGATTCACAGATACGCAGTATTTT.

The rearrangement uses TRBV5-1 and TRBJ2-5, with D tentatively TRBD1 (6 bases). The CDR3 extends over 14 amino acids. Germline CDR1 is SGHRS and CDR2 is YFSETQ. V was shortened by 4 bases and J by 5 bases, with 15 bases between the two germline ends. CDR3 DNA sequence: TGCGCCAGCAGCCCGAGCCCTGGACAGGAGACCCAGTACTTC. Translated: CASSPSPGQETQYF.

The rearrangement links TRBV7-9 to TRBJ2-2; no definite D call. Germline loops: CDR1 SEHNR, CDR2 FQNEAQ (reference sequence). The CDR3 is 16 amino acids. V dropped 1 base and J dropped 4 bases, with 13 bases sitting between them. CDR3 region: CASSLVPGSGTGELFF. The CDR3 DNA is TGTGCCAGCAGCTTAGTCCCCGGGTCGGGCACCGGGGAGCTGTTTTTT. The full variable domain, in which reference TRBV7-9 and TRBJ2-2 provide the parts outside the CDR3, is DTGVSQNPRHKITKRGQNVTFRCDPISEHNRLYWYRQTLGQGPEFLTYFQNEAQLEKSRLLSDRFSAERPKGSFSTLEIQRTEQGDSAMYLCASSLVPGSGTGELFFGEGSRLTVL.

The chain has TRBV3-1 (or the pseudogene TRBV3-2) and TRBJ1-4; no firm D call. Trimming took 5 bases from V and 8 from J, leaving 9 bases between them. This CDR3 comprises 12 residues. Germline CDR1 LGHDT, CDR2 YNNKEL (reference sequence). As DNA, the CDR3 is TGTGCCAGCAGCTCACGACGGGAAAAACTGTTTTTT. Translating it yields CASSSRREKLFF.

The J gene is TRBJ2-1, the V gene TRBV5-5; TRBD1 matches 9 bases. Germline V CDR1 and CDR2: SGHKS, YYEKEE (reference sequence). The CDR3 is 17 amino acids. Trimming removed 1 base from V and 6 bases from J; junction bases left unmatched: 11. CDR3: CASSLPYGGQGCNEQFF. The CDR3 nucleotides read TGTGCCAGCAGCTTGCCCTATGGGGGACAGGGATGCAATGAGCAGTTCTTC.

The chain is built from TRBV2 and TRBJ1-2, with a tentative D call TRBD1 (6 bases). The germline V gene has CDR1 SNHLY and CDR2 FYNNEI. V lost 6 bases to trimming and J lost 4 bases, with 15 bases between them. This CDR3 contains 14 residues. CDR3 bases: TGTGCCAGCAGACTACAGGGCCCTAGCTATGGCTACACCTTC. Translating gives CASRLQGPSYGYTF.

The chain uses TRBV18 and TRBJ1-1; D perhaps matches TRBD1 (6 bases). CDR3 length: 14 amino acids. Germline loops: CDR1 KGHSH, CDR2 LQKENI. V lost 6 bases to trimming and J lost 3 bases, with 14 bases between them. CDR3 loop: CASSYKGEYTEAFF. As DNA, the CDR3 is TGTGCCAGCTCGTATAAGGGGGAATACACTGAAGCTTTCTTT.

The chain carries TRBV5-4 and TRBJ2-1; 13 bases are a match to TRBD2. Germline V gene lookup returns CDR1 SGHNT and CDR2 YYREEE (reference sequence). The ends lost 2 bases at V and 5 bases at J; junction bases unmatched: 4. The CDR3 is 16 residues long. The CDR3 coding sequence is TGTGCCAGCAGCTTAGTCGGACTAGCGGGAGACAATGAGCAGTTCTTC. Translated: CASSLVGLAGDNEQFF.

J is TRBJ1-3 and V is TRBV7-2, with TRBD1 matching over 7 bases. This CDR3 is 14 amino acids long. Looked up from germline, CDR1 is SGHTA and CDR2 is FQGNSA. V shed 3 bases and J 6 bases; nucleotides not matched to a gene: 5. This CDR3 is CASSLGGQINTIYF. The DNA for the CDR3 is TGTGCCAGCAGCTTGGGGGGACAGATAAACACCATATATTTT. Filled out from reference TRBV7-2 and TRBJ1-3, the complete variable domain reads GAGVSQSPSNKVTEKGKDVELRCDPISGHTALYWYRQSLGQGLEFLIYFQGNSAPDKSGLPSDRFSAERTGGSVSTLTIQRTQQEDSAVYLCASSLGGQINTIYFGEGSWLTVV.

The rearrangement joins TRBV18 to TRBJ2-7, with 11 bases fitting TRBD2. CDR1 and CDR2 from the germline V gene are KGHSH and LQKENI. The CDR3 is 15 residues long. Germline trimming cut 3 bases from V and 1 base from J; bases unmatched to any gene: 2. The CDR3 region is CASSPTSGKSYEQYF. For the CDR3, the DNA is TGTGCCAGCTCACCGACTAGCGGGAAATCCTACGAGCAGTACTTC.

V is TRBV10-3 and J is TRBJ2-2; D is perhaps TRBD1 (6 bases). The CDR3 consists of 16 residues. Trimming took 6 bases from V and 0 from J, leaving 14 bases between them. Germline V lookup: CDR1 ENHRY, CDR2 SYGVKD. Written as DNA, the CDR3 is TGTGCCATCAGCTCCAGGGGCACATCGAACACCGGGGAGCTGTTTTTT. Translation: CAISSRGTSNTGELFF.

The V gene is TRBV3-1 (or the pseudogene TRBV3-2), the J gene TRBJ2-3; 8 positions match TRBD2. The CDR3 runs 14 residues. The junction had 3 bases not matched to a gene; V was cut back by 3 bases and J by 4 bases. Germline V gene lookup returns CDR1 LGHDT and CDR2 YNNKEL (reference sequence). The CDR3 here is CASSHAGGPDTQYF. Here the CDR3 DNA reads TGTGCCAGCAGCCATGCGGGAGGCCCAGATACGCAGTATTTT.

The rearrangement links TRBV6-2 or TRBV6-3 to TRBJ1-1, with D perhaps TRBD1 (6 bases). Deletions cut 6 bases from V and 2 bases from J, with 19 bases between. The CDR3 is 16 residues long. CDR1 and CDR2 from the germline V gene are MNHEY and SVGEGT. CDR3: CASSRHTGTQNTEAFF. For the CDR3, the DNA is TGTGCCAGCAGCCGACATACCGGGACACAAAACACTGAAGCTTTCTTT.

Notes on this clone: One end of the junction is discordant with germline, which a read error may explain. This rearrangement joins TRBV13 to TRBJ2-1; D is unclear. The CDR3 sequence is 13 residues long. Germline loops: CDR1 PRHDT, CDR2 FYEKMQ (reference sequence). The CDR3 protein is CASSLGPRKGPVF. The CDR3 DNA is TGTGCCAGCAGCTTAGGGCCCCGGAAGGGTCCGGTCTTC. Together with reference TRBV13 and TRBJ2-1, the CDR3 gives the full variable domain: AAGVIQSPRHLIKEKRETATLKCYPIPRHDTVYWYQQGPGQDPQFLISFYEKMQSDKGSIPDRFSAQQFSDYHSELNMSSLELGDSALYFCASSLGPRKGPVFGPGTRLTVL.

The chain joins TRBV28 to TRBJ2-1, with D possibly matching TRBD2 (6 bases). Trimming shortened V by 1 base and J by 12 bases, and 19 bases separated the two germline ends. CDR1 and CDR2 (germline): MDHEN, SYDVKM. The CDR3 length is 15 residues. CDR3 bases: TGTGCCAGCAGTTTATCCGCCTTAAGGAGGGAAGGGCAGTTCTTC. Translation: CASSLSALRREGQFF.

This chain joins TRBV19 and TRBJ2-1, with D possibly being TRBD1 (6 bases). V was pared by 5 bases and J by 6 bases, with 17 bases between. The CDR3 consists of 15 residues. Germline V gene data show CDR1 as LNHDA and CDR2 as SQIVND (reference sequence). The CDR3 DNA follows: TGTGCCAGTAGTCGCACCGACAGGCTGCGCAATGAGCAGTTCTTC. Amino acid sequence: CASSRTDRLRNEQFF.

The V and J genes are TRBV19 and TRBJ2-3; 11 bases match TRBD2. CDR3 length: 16 amino acids. Unmatched junction bases numbered 7, after V lost 3 bases and J lost 5 bases. The germline V gene encodes CDR1 LNHDA and CDR2 SQIVND (reference sequence). CDR3 in DNA: TGTGCCAGTAGTATGGGGCTAGCGGGAGGACAAGATACGCAGTATTTT. It yields the protein CASSMGLAGGQDTQYF.

V and J are TRBV28 and TRBJ1-2; no clear D gene. CDR1 and CDR2 (germline): MDHEN, SYDVKM. The germline V and J ends were trimmed by 8 bases and 0 bases, with 13 bases remaining between them. This CDR3 is built from 14 residues. This CDR3 reads CASRVELTNYGYTF. The DNA for the CDR3 is TGTGCCAGCCGCGTCGAACTAACTAACTATGGCTACACCTTC.

This sequence joins TRBV18 and TRBJ1-4, with 8 bases matching TRBD1. Germline CDR1 is KGHSH and CDR2 is LQKENI. J gave up 7 bases and V 4 bases, and 8 bases lay outside the gene matches. The CDR3 is made up of 15 amino acids. CDR3 loop: CASSRGQGSVEKLFF. Written as DNA, the CDR3 is TGTGCCAGCTCACGAGGACAGGGTAGTGTTGAAAAACTGTTTTTT.

The chain links TRBV6-5 to TRBJ1-2; D is possibly TRBD1 (6 bases). The CDR3 loop spans 13 amino acids. Germline lookup yields CDR1 MNHEY and CDR2 SVGAGI. V was shortened by 6 bases and J by 7 bases, with 15 bases between the two germline ends. CDR3 amino acids: CASSAGRGGGYTF. The CDR3 DNA follows: TGTGCCAGCAGCGCCGGGAGAGGGGGTGGCTACACCTTC.

J is TRBJ2-7 and V is TRBV2; TRBD1 might be the D (5 bases). Looked up from germline, CDR1 is SNHLY and CDR2 is FYNNEI. V lost 5 bases and J lost 3, with 11 bases in between. CDR3 length: 13 amino acids. CDR3 loop: CASSLRQSYEQYF. In DNA, the CDR3 is TGTGCCAGCAGTCTACGACAGAGCTACGAGCAGTACTTC.

Worth noting for this clone: This sample includes further DNA sequences coding for the same CDR3. The V and J genes are TRBV7-9 and TRBJ2-2; D tentatively reads TRBD1 or TRBD2 (5 bases each). The CDR3 length is 13 residues. Germline V CDR1 and CDR2: SEHNR, FQNEAQ (reference sequence). Trimming pared 3 bases from V and 8 bases from J, leaving 10 bases between. Here the CDR3 DNA reads TGTGCCAGCAGCTTTTCCGGGGCTGGGGAGCTGTTTTTT. Amino acid sequence: CASSFSGAGELFF.

This clone came up once. The chain uses TRBV11-2 and TRBJ1-6, with a weak D call TRBD1 (5 bases). CDR3 length equals 14 residues. Germline assignment: CDR1 SGHAT and CDR2 FQNNGV. V dropped 1 base and J dropped 6 bases, with 7 bases sitting between them. Here the CDR3 reads CASSLGGINSPLHF. The CDR3 DNA reads as TGTGCCAGCAGCTTAGGGGGGATTAATTCACCCCTCCACTTT.

The genes are TRBV2 and TRBJ2-7; TRBD1 aligns across 10 bases. CDR3 size: 16 residues. Germline V gene sequence: CDR1 SNHLY, CDR2 FYNNEI. Losses at the gene ends were 1 base for V and 5 bases for J; bases not matched to a gene: 8. CDR3 amino acids: CASSEVRPGQGNEQYF. The CDR3 coding sequence is TGTGCCAGCAGTGAAGTAAGGCCGGGACAGGGGAACGAGCAGTACTTC.

This chain connects TRBV7-8 to TRBJ1-4; no firm D call. The CDR3 totals 18 residues. Germline loops: CDR1 SGHVS, CDR2 FQNEAQ. Trimming cost V 5 bases and J 7 bases, with 26 bases left between them. CDR3 protein: CASSRRIPVQTEGEKLFF. The CDR3 nucleotides are TGTGCCAGCAGCCGAAGGATCCCCGTGCAGACTGAAGGTGAAAAACTGTTTTTT.